The rows below give T cell receptor beta chains drawn from one sample of a study of T cells in localized non-small cell lung cancer. Sequenced by immunoSEQ multiplex PCR; TCRdb stores in-frame clones only, minus some. The sample consists of about 15,000 clones, 85% of them appearing once. The sample was peripheral blood, taken before any cancer treatment. Receptor source: a woman aged 35-70 years with stage I lung adenocarcinoma. The CDR3 runs from the conserved cysteine through the conserved F or W. The D gene is left open where the match is weak. Clone size is not always given. Where it is, it says once, few, many or a class for expanded clones.

D gene,J gene,V gene,clone size,CDR3 DNA,CDR3 protein
.,TRBJ2-1,TRBV6-5,once,TGTGCCAGCAGTTACATGGGGTTGCGGTTCTTC,CASSYMGLRFF
TRBD1,TRBJ1-2,TRBV19,.,TGTGCCAGTAGTATTTTGACATGGGACAGGGGTGGCTACACCTTC,CASSILTWDRGGYTF
.,TRBJ2-1,TRBV5-4,once,TGTGCCAGCACGGGGGGGACAGGGTACAATGAGCAGTTCTTC,CASTGGTGYNEQFF
TRBD1,TRBJ1-5,TRBV4-1,.,TGCGCCAGCAGCCAAGGGGAGGGGACAGGGAATCAGCCCCAGCATTTT,CASSQGEGTGNQPQHF
.,TRBJ1-1,TRBV5-1,once,TGCGCCAGCACCCCGTCGGGGGGTCTCGATAACACTGAAGCTTTCTTT,CASTPSGGLDNTEAFF
.,TRBJ1-5,TRBV4-1,once,TGCGCCACTGGGCAGGAGGGGCAGCCCCAGCATTTT,CATGQEGQPQHF
TRBD2,TRBJ2-3,TRBV9,.,TGTGCCAGCACCCCTGGCCTAGCGGGGTTGGATACGCAGTATTTT,CASTPGLAGLDTQYF
.,TRBJ2-5,TRBV20-1,.,TGCAGTGCTAGACAGGTGGCCCAGTACTTC,CSARQVAQYF
.,TRBJ1-2,TRBV30,.,TGTGCCTGGAGTAAGGTTCCGGGGGGGACTAACTATGGCTACACCTTC,CAWSKVPGGTNYGYTF
.,TRBJ2-3,TRBV5-1,once,TGCGCCAGCAGCCGAGCCCTTCGAGACTACATTAGCACAGATACGCAGTATTTT,CASSRALRDYISTDTQYF
TRBD1,TRBJ2-7,TRBV7-9,.,TGTGCCAGCAGCCCACGTCCCGGGACAGGGGGCAGGGTGGCCTACGAGCAGTACTTC,CASSPRPGTGGRVAYEQYF
.,TRBJ1-5,TRBV5-6,.,TGTGCCAGCAGCTTGCGTCCGGGAGGGGGGCCTCAGCCCCAGCATTTT,CASSLRPGGGPQPQHF
.,TRBJ1-4,TRBV30,.,TGTGCCTGGAGTGTAGGACGAGCTAATGAAAAACTGTTTTTT,CAWSVGRANEKLFF
TRBD1,TRBJ1-2,TRBV30,.,TGTGCCTGGAGCCTCTCAGGGGGCTATGGCTACACCTTC,CAWSLSGGYGYTF
TRBD1,TRBJ2-2,TRBV5-1,.,TGCGCCAGCAGCCCTAGGACAGGGGCCCACGGGGAGCTGTTTTTT,CASSPRTGAHGELFF
.,TRBJ2-5,TRBV5-4,.,TGTGCCAGCAGTGGGCGGCGGTTCCAAGAGACCCAGTACTTC,CASSGRRFQETQYF
TRBD1,TRBJ1-1,TRBV13,.,TGTGCCAGCAGCGCCTCTCGGGACAGGGGTTTAGTGACTGAAGCTTTCTTT,CASSASRDRGLVTEAFF
TRBD1,TRBJ1-4,TRBV19,.,TGTGCCAGTAGTATTAGGACAGGAGGTGAAAAACTGTTTTTT,CASSIRTGGEKLFF
TRBD1,TRBJ2-1,TRBV4-2,.,TGTGCCAGCAGCCCGCAGGGGGCCGGTGCTCAGAATGAGCAGTTCTTC,CASSPQGAGAQNEQFF
TRBD2,TRBJ2-3,TRBV30,once,TGTGCCTGGAGTGTGACTAGCGGGGCCAATACGCAGTATTTT,CAWSVTSGANTQYF
TRBD1,TRBJ1-5,TRBV28,.,TGTGCCAGCAGACTGGGACAGGGGGCCCAGCCCCAGCATTTT,CASRLGQGAQPQHF
TRBD1,TRBJ1-6,TRBV5-4,once,TGTGCCAGCAGCTCAGGGGGAGGGAAGGCGGATTCACCCCTCCACTTT,CASSSGGGKADSPLHF
TRBD1,TRBJ1-2,TRBV2,.,TGTGCCAGCAGTGTGGGAGACAGGGGTTTTAACACCTTC,CASSVGDRGFNTF
.,TRBJ1-1,TRBV7-9,.,TGTGCCAGCAGCTCCCAGGCTGAAGCTTTCTTT,CASSSQAEAFF
.,TRBJ2-7,TRBV18,.,TGTGCCAGCTCACCCCCGGTAACCTACGAGCAGTACTTC,CASSPPVTYEQYF
.,TRBJ1-3,TRBV6-5,.,TGTGCCAGCGTACCGTCAGGGGGAAACACCATATATTTT,CASVPSGGNTIYF
TRBD1,TRBJ1-6,TRBV5-4,.,TGTGCCAGCAGCCCATATGGACAGGTTGGCCGTTCACCCCTCCACTTT,CASSPYGQVGRSPLHF
.,TRBJ2-1,TRBV5-4,.,TGTGCCAGCAGCGGAATAGCTTCTTCCCATGAGCAGTTCTTC,CASSGIASSHEQFF
TRBD1,TRBJ1-2,TRBV2,.,TGTGCCAGCAGCCAAGCAGGGGGCTTTACCCCTTATGGCTACACCTTC,CASSQAGGFTPYGYTF
.,TRBJ1-4,TRBV7-2,.,TGTGCCAGCAGCTTGGGATTTGGTGAAAAACTGTTTTTT,CASSLGFGEKLFF
.,TRBJ1-5,TRBV28,.,TGTGCCAGCAGCACTTCCGGTCAGGGTAAAGTCCGGGGTCAGCCCCAGCATTTT,CASSTSGQGKVRGQPQHF
.,TRBJ1-1,TRBV6-4,.,TGTGCCAGCCGTGTACAGGGCATGAAGAACACTGAAGCTTTCTTT,CASRVQGMKNTEAFF
.,TRBJ2-3,TRBV10-3,few,TGTGCCATCAGTGAGCGCACCCGCACCGTAGATACGCAGTATTTT,CAISERTRTVDTQYF
TRBD1,TRBJ1-2,TRBV6-1,.,TGTGCAGGAACAGGGGGCACTGGCTACACCTTC,CAGTGGTGYTF
.,TRBJ1-1,TRBV7-2,.,TGTGCCAGCAGCTGGCAGAGGAACACTGAAGCTTTCTTT,CASSWQRNTEAFF
.,TRBJ1-2,TRBV28,.,TGTGCCAGCGACGGACGGGTCCTTTCTGGCTACACCTTC,CASDGRVLSGYTF
.,TRBJ2-3,TRBV7-2,once,TGTGCCAGCAGCTTGAGACGTTTTGGAGATACGCAGTATTTT,CASSLRRFGDTQYF
TRBD2,TRBJ2-7,TRBV5-3,once,TGTGCCAGAAGCTTGGGACTAGCGGGGGGACAGCAGTACTTC,CARSLGLAGGQQYF
.,TRBJ1-6,TRBV9,.,TGTGCCAGCAGACCCACGGGTCCGGGGCCCCTCCACTTT,CASRPTGPGPLHF
.,TRBJ2-5,TRBV11-2,.,TGTGCCAGCAGCTTAGGAGGACAGCCATACAAAGAGACCCAGTACTTC,CASSLGGQPYKETQYF
TRBD2,TRBJ2-5,TRBV5-6,.,TGTGCCAGCAGCTTGGCGGGACTAGTGGAGACCCAGTACTTC,CASSLAGLVETQYF
.,TRBJ1-6,TRBV6-5,.,TGTGCCAGCAGTTACGGTGGGCAGAGTTCACCCCTCCACTTT,CASSYGGQSSPLHF
.,TRBJ2-3,TRBV11-2,.,TGTGCCAGCAGCTCGACACCGACAGTAAGCGATACGCAGTATTTT,CASSSTPTVSDTQYF
TRBD1,TRBJ1-1,TRBV2,.,TGTGCCAGCAATCCTGACAGGGCCCAGGGGGAAGCTTTCTTT,CASNPDRAQGEAFF
TRBD1,TRBJ2-7,TRBV5-1,few,TGCGCCAGCAGCTTGGCGACAGGGATAAGCTCCTACGAGCAGTACTTC,CASSLATGISSYEQYF
TRBD2,TRBJ2-7,TRBV30,.,TGTGCCTGGACCCGTGGGGGGGGGTACTACGAGCAGTACTTC,CAWTRGGGYYEQYF
TRBD1,TRBJ2-7,TRBV19,.,TGTGCCAGTAGTTGGACCGACAGGGGGAACTCCTACGAGCAGTACTTC,CASSWTDRGNSYEQYF
.,TRBJ2-7,TRBV6-5,few,TGTGCCAGCACCACGGCTGGTCCTCCGCACGAGCAGTACTTC,CASTTAGPPHEQYF
TRBD1,TRBJ2-7,TRBV2,.,TGTGCCAGCAGTGCCACATTTGTGACAGGGGACGAGCAGTACTTC,CASSATFVTGDEQYF